Below, 2 T cell receptor beta chains from the same sample are listed, as sequenced in a study of shared clonotypes between healthy human individuals (dated by TCRdb to 2019 to 2021). CD8 naive samples were obtained by positive selection for CCR7 among CD45RO-negative cells, yielding a CD45RA+CCR7+ population from which TemRA cells were excluded. Library preparation used the immunoSEQ multiplex PCR assay. TCRdb provides this immuneACCESS table in a form limited to in-frame rearrangements. Some clones are lacking; in checked studies, under half of them reflect an unresolved V gene, and why the rest are absent is not known. A total of around 610,000 clones appear in this sample, approximately 96% of them only once. The ten largest clones capture roughly 0.1% of the sample. The specimen sequenced was naive CD8+ T cells sorted from blood. Sample cell subset or site, as interpreted from the label and publication: CD45RA+CCR7+. These receptors were taken from a woman between 25 and 40 years old in good health.

This rearrangement joins TRBV4-2 to TRBJ2-1, with D tentatively TRBD2 (5 bases). V was shortened by 4 bases and J by 7 bases, with 20 bases between the two germline ends. This CDR3 contains 16 residues. Germline CDR1 LGHNA, CDR2 YNFKEQ. CDR3 protein: CASSPVRGRTDNEQFF. As DNA, the CDR3 is TGTGCCAGCAGCCCCGTCCGGGGAAGGACGGATAATGAGCAGTTCTTC.

The chain uses TRBV5-1 and TRBJ1-1; D may be TRBD1 (5 bases). CDR1 and CDR2 from the germline V gene are SGHRS and YFSETQ. Trimming cost V 4 bases and J 3 bases, with 13 bases left between them. The CDR3 is 14 residues long. CDR3 sequence: CASSQGLGDTEAFF. The CDR3 DNA sequence: TGCGCCAGCAGCCAGGGCTTGGGAGACACTGAAGCTTTCTTT.